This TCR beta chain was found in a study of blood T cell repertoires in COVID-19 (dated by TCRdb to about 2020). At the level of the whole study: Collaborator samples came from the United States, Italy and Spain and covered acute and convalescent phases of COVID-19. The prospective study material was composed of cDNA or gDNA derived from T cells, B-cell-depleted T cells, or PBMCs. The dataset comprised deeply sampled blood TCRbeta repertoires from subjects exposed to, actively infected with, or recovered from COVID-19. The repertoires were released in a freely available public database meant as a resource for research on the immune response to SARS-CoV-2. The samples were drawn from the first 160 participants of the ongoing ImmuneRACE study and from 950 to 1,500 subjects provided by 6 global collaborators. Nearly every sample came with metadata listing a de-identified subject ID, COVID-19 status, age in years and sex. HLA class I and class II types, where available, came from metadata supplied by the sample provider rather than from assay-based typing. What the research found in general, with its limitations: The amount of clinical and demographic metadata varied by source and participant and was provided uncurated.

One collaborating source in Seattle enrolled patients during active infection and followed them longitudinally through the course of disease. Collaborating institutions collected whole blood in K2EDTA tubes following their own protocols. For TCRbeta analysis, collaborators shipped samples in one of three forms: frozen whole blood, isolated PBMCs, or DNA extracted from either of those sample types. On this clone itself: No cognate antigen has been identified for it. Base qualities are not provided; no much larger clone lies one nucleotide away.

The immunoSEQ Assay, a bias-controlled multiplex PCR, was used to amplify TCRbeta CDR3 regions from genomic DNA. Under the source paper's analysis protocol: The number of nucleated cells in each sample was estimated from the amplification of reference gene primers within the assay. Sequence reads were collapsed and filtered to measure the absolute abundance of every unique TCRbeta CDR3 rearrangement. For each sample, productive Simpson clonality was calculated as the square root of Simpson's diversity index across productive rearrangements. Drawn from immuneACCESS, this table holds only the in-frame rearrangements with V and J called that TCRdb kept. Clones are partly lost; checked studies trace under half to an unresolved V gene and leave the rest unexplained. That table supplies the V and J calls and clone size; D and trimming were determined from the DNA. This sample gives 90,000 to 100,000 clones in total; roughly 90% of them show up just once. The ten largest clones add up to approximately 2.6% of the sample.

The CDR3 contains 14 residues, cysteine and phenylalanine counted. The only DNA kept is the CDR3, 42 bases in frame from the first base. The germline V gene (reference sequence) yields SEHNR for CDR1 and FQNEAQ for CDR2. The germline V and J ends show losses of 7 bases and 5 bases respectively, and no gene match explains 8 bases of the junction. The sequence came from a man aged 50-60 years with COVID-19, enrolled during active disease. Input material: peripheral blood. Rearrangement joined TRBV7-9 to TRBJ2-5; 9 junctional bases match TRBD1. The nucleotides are TGTGCCAGCATCCCCGGGACAGGGCGCGAGACCCAGTACTTC. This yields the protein CASIPGTGRETQYF. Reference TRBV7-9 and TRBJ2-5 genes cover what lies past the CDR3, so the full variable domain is DTGVSQNPRHKITKRGQNVTFRCDPISEHNRLYWYRQTLGQGPEFLTYFQNEAQLEKSRLLSDRFSAERPKGSFSTLEIQRTEQGDSAMYLCASIPGTGRETQYFGPGTRLLVL.